Listed below are T cell receptor beta chains from one sample, sequenced in a study of cytomegalovirus exposure and HLA in healthy donors. Repertoires were generated with immunoSEQ multiplex PCR, while TCRdb's copy carries only in-frame clones and drops some. The data show 97,000 or so clones, roughly 94% seen once. Sequencing was performed on PBMCs. The source of these receptors is a woman under 30 in good health and CMV-seronegative. The CDR3 runs from the conserved cysteine through the conserved F or W. A D gene is named only where the DNA matches it firmly. Some rows mark clone size as missing; the rest say once, few, many or name a class of expanded clone.

v_gene: TRBV6-1
j_gene: TRBJ1-2
d_gene: NA
abundance: NA
CDR3nt: TGTGCCAGCAGTGAAGGACAGGCATCGGATGGCTACACCTTC
CDR3aa: CASSEGQASDGYTF

v_gene: TRBV19
j_gene: TRBJ1-5
d_gene: NA
abundance: few
CDR3nt: TGTGCCAGTACACCACAGGGCAGGCAGCCCCAGCATTTT
CDR3aa: CASTPQGRQPQHF

v_gene: TRBV6-1
j_gene: TRBJ2-5
d_gene: TRBD1
abundance: NA
CDR3nt: TGTGCCAGCAGTCGGACAGGTGTAAGGACCCAGTACTTC
CDR3aa: CASSRTGVRTQYF

v_gene: TRBV5-1
j_gene: TRBJ2-1
d_gene: TRBD2
abundance: once
CDR3nt: TGCGCCACCTCGACTAGCGGGTCAATCTGGCCTGAGCAGTTCTTC
CDR3aa: CATSTSGSIWPEQFF

v_gene: TRBV28
j_gene: TRBJ2-3
d_gene: TRBD2
abundance: NA
CDR3nt: TGTGCCAGCAGTCCTCCGTGGACTAGCGGGAGGCCCCTTTCAGATACGCAGTATTTT
CDR3aa: CASSPPWTSGRPLSDTQYF

v_gene: TRBV29-1
j_gene: TRBJ1-2
d_gene: NA
abundance: NA
CDR3nt: TGCAGCGTGCTAGACCCTCAGAGACTCTATGGCTACACCTTC
CDR3aa: CSVLDPQRLYGYTF

v_gene: TRBV6-1
j_gene: TRBJ1-3
d_gene: TRBD1
abundance: NA
CDR3nt: TGTGCCAGCGGGACAGGAGGAAACACCATATATTTT
CDR3aa: CASGTGGNTIYF

v_gene: TRBV29-1
j_gene: TRBJ2-2
d_gene: NA
abundance: NA
CDR3nt: TGCAGCGTTGGAGCAGGGAACACCGGGGAGCTGTTTTTT
CDR3aa: CSVGAGNTGELFF

v_gene: TRBV19
j_gene: TRBJ1-1
d_gene: TRBD1
abundance: NA
CDR3nt: TGTGCCAGCCAACAGGGGAGCACTGAAGCTTTCTTT
CDR3aa: CASQQGSTEAFF

v_gene: TRBV5-1
j_gene: TRBJ2-7
d_gene: TRBD2
abundance: NA
CDR3nt: TGCGCCAGCAGCTTCTTAACCGGGACTAGCGCTTCCAGCTCCTACGAGCAGTACTTC
CDR3aa: CASSFLTGTSASSSYEQYF

v_gene: TRBV2
j_gene: TRBJ2-3
d_gene: NA
abundance: NA
CDR3nt: TGTGCCAGCAGTGAAAAGGATGCGGTCACAGATACGCAGTATTTT
CDR3aa: CASSEKDAVTDTQYF

v_gene: TRBV5-1
j_gene: TRBJ1-4
d_gene: NA
abundance: NA
CDR3nt: TGCGCCAGCAGCCAAGGGGTAGCTAATGAAAAACTGTTTTTT
CDR3aa: CASSQGVANEKLFF

v_gene: TRBV19
j_gene: TRBJ2-3
d_gene: NA
abundance: NA
CDR3nt: TGTGCCAGTAGTACACAGGGAGATACGCAGTATTTT
CDR3aa: CASSTQGDTQYF

v_gene: TRBV13
j_gene: TRBJ1-5
d_gene: NA
abundance: NA
CDR3nt: TGTGCCAGCAGCAGGGGGGGGAATCAGCCCCAGCATTTT
CDR3aa: CASSRGGNQPQHF

v_gene: TRBV6-6
j_gene: TRBJ1-3
d_gene: NA
abundance: NA
CDR3nt: TGTGCCAGCAGTTACCAGCAGGCTGGAAACACCATATATTTT
CDR3aa: CASSYQQAGNTIYF

v_gene: TRBV30
j_gene: TRBJ2-1
d_gene: NA
abundance: NA
CDR3nt: TGTGCCTGGAGTGTGATCCATCCCCGGACTTTTCGCCACAATGAGCAGTTCTTC
CDR3aa: CAWSVIHPRTFRHNEQFF

v_gene: TRBV11-2
j_gene: TRBJ1-1
d_gene: NA
abundance: NA
CDR3nt: TGTGCCAGCAGCCCATCACTGGTAGGGAGCACTGAAGCTTTCTTT
CDR3aa: CASSPSLVGSTEAFF

v_gene: TRBV6-6
j_gene: TRBJ1-1
d_gene: NA
abundance: NA
CDR3nt: TGTGCCAGCAGTTATCACTCAAGGTACAGGTTTGAAGCTTTCTTT
CDR3aa: CASSYHSRYRFEAFF

v_gene: TRBV30
j_gene: TRBJ2-2
d_gene: TRBD2
abundance: NA
CDR3nt: TGTGCCTGGGGGACTGGCGGGAGCACCGGGGAGCTGTTTTTT
CDR3aa: CAWGTGGSTGELFF

v_gene: TRBV30
j_gene: TRBJ2-2
d_gene: TRBD1
abundance: once
CDR3nt: TGTGCCTGGATTTTGGAGACAGGGGGAACCGGGGAGCTGTTTTTT
CDR3aa: CAWILETGGTGELFF

v_gene: TRBV12-5
j_gene: TRBJ2-7
d_gene: TRBD1
abundance: once
CDR3nt: TGTGCTAGTGGTTTGGTAAGAGGGACAGGGGTTGGCGAGCAGTACTTC
CDR3aa: CASGLVRGTGVGEQYF

v_gene: TRBV5-4
j_gene: TRBJ1-2
d_gene: TRBD1
abundance: NA
CDR3nt: TGTGCCAGCAGCCGACCGACAGGGATGAACTATGGCTACACCTTC
CDR3aa: CASSRPTGMNYGYTF

v_gene: TRBV4-3
j_gene: TRBJ2-4
d_gene: NA
abundance: NA
CDR3nt: TGCGCCAGCAGCCTTACCTGGGGGGACATTCAGTACTTC
CDR3aa: CASSLTWGDIQYF

v_gene: TRBV4-3
j_gene: TRBJ2-7
d_gene: TRBD1
abundance: once
CDR3nt: TGCGCCAGCAGCCCCAGGACAGGGGACGAGCAGTACTTC
CDR3aa: CASSPRTGDEQYF

v_gene: TRBV15
j_gene: TRBJ2-1
d_gene: TRBD1
abundance: NA
CDR3nt: TGTGCCACCAGCGCACTGGACAGGTCCTCCAATTATGAGCAGTTCTTC
CDR3aa: CATSALDRSSNYEQFF

v_gene: TRBV5-1
j_gene: TRBJ2-7
d_gene: NA
abundance: NA
CDR3nt: TGCGCCAGCAGCGGAGGGTGGTACGAGCAGTACTTC
CDR3aa: CASSGGWYEQYF

v_gene: TRBV19
j_gene: TRBJ1-4
d_gene: TRBD1
abundance: NA
CDR3nt: TGTGCCAGTAGTCCGCAAGACAGGGTATCAGGTGAAAAACTGTTTTTT
CDR3aa: CASSPQDRVSGEKLFF

v_gene: TRBV27
j_gene: TRBJ2-1
d_gene: NA
abundance: NA
CDR3nt: TGTGCCAGCAGTCCACCGGAGGGCCTCATCTCCTACAATGAGCAGTTCTTC
CDR3aa: CASSPPEGLISYNEQFF

v_gene: TRBV7-7
j_gene: TRBJ2-2
d_gene: NA
abundance: NA
CDR3nt: TGTGCTAGCAGCTTAAAGTTAGCAGGGGCCACCGGGGAGCTGTTTTTT
CDR3aa: CASSLKLAGATGELFF

v_gene: TRBV6-6
j_gene: TRBJ2-7
d_gene: NA
abundance: NA
CDR3nt: TGTGCCAGCAGTTACGTAGACGAGCAGTACTTC
CDR3aa: CASSYVDEQYF

v_gene: TRBV2
j_gene: TRBJ2-7
d_gene: TRBD2
abundance: NA
CDR3nt: TGTGCCAGTAGCGGGGGGCCGGGCGAGCAGTACTTC
CDR3aa: CASSGGPGEQYF

v_gene: TRBV19
j_gene: TRBJ1-5
d_gene: NA
abundance: NA
CDR3nt: TGTGCCAGTGTGGACAGACCTAATAGCAATCAGCCCCAGCATTTT
CDR3aa: CASVDRPNSNQPQHF

v_gene: TRBV5-1
j_gene: TRBJ2-1
d_gene: NA
abundance: NA
CDR3nt: TGCGCCAGCAGCTTGTCTAGCAATGAGCAGTTCTTC
CDR3aa: CASSLSSNEQFF

v_gene: TRBV28
j_gene: TRBJ1-5
d_gene: NA
abundance: NA
CDR3nt: TGTGCCAGCAGCTCGACGGCGGGGGGCCCCCAGCATTTT
CDR3aa: CASSSTAGGPQHF

v_gene: TRBV18
j_gene: TRBJ1-2
d_gene: TRBD1
abundance: NA
CDR3nt: TGTGCCAGCTCAGAGACAGGGGGCGCCTGGGGCTACACCTTC
CDR3aa: CASSETGGAWGYTF

v_gene: TRBV5-1
j_gene: TRBJ2-7
d_gene: TRBD1
abundance: NA
CDR3nt: TGCGCCAGCAGCTTTATCGAAGGGGGCACCTACGAGCAGTACTTC
CDR3aa: CASSFIEGGTYEQYF

v_gene: TRBV7-2
j_gene: TRBJ2-2
d_gene: NA
abundance: NA
CDR3nt: TGTGCCAGCAGCCCTGGACTGGTGGGGGAGCTGTTTTTT
CDR3aa: CASSPGLVGELFF

v_gene: TRBV30
j_gene: TRBJ2-1
d_gene: TRBD2
abundance: NA
CDR3nt: TGTGCCTGCCCCGGCGGGGGGGCCCTTGAGCAGTTCTTC
CDR3aa: CACPGGGALEQFF

v_gene: TRBV6-1
j_gene: TRBJ2-7
d_gene: NA
abundance: NA
CDR3nt: TGTGCCAGCAGAGCTGACAGGAGCTCCTACGAGCAGTACTTC
CDR3aa: CASRADRSSYEQYF

v_gene: TRBV11-3
j_gene: TRBJ2-3
d_gene: NA
abundance: NA
CDR3nt: TGTGCCAGCAGCTTAGCATTCGTAGCAGATACGCAGTATTTT
CDR3aa: CASSLAFVADTQYF

v_gene: TRBV19
j_gene: TRBJ1-1
d_gene: NA
abundance: NA
CDR3nt: TGTGCCAGTAAGACAGGTATGAACACTGAAGCTTTCTTT
CDR3aa: CASKTGMNTEAFF

v_gene: TRBV9
j_gene: TRBJ2-1
d_gene: TRBD2
abundance: NA
CDR3nt: TGTGCCAGCAGCGTAGGCGGGAGCCCGGGGAATGAGCAGTTCTTC
CDR3aa: CASSVGGSPGNEQFF